This T cell receptor beta chain stems from a study of a mutant IDH1 vaccine in newly diagnosed glioma. Study as a whole: Patients had eight vaccinations, in weeks 1, 3, 5, 7, 11, 15, 19 and 23. With temozolomide cycles, or 4-6 weeks after radiotherapy alone, vaccination was started. Mean patient age was around 40 years; around 60% were male and around 38% female. Patients' prior therapy spanned radiotherapy, temozolomide, or both; most underwent both.

Unmatched junction bases numbered 7, after V lost 2 bases and J lost 7 bases. CDR1 is SGDLS and CDR2 is YYNGEE in the germline V gene. The CDR3 is made up of 14 amino acids. Time point specified: week 11, during vaccination. In the vaccine, a single dose held 300 ug of the mutant IDH1 20-mer peptide, along with topical imiquimod. TCRdb keeps only in-frame clones here, not all; method: immunoSEQ multiplex PCR. This table has about 30,000 clones, around four fifths appearing once. With respect to this clone: The antigen is undetermined.

The starting material was PBMCs, obtained from a glioma patient whose treatment included an IDH1 peptide vaccine. The clonotype originates from a young man with glioma. The chain combines TRBV9 with TRBJ2-3; 7 bases align to TRBD2. The chain's CDR3 is CASSVVGGGNTQYF. Here the CDR3 DNA reads TGTGCCAGCAGCGTGGTTGGGGGAGGGAATACGCAGTATTTT.